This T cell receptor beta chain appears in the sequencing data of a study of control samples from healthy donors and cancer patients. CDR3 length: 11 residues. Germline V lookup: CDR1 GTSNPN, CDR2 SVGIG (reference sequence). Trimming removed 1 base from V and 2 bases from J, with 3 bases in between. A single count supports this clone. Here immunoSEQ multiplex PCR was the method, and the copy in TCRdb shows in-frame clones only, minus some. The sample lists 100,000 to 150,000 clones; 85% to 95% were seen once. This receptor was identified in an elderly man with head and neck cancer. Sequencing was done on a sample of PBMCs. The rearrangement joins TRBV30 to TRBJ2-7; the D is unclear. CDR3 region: CAWSEAYEQYF. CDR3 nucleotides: TGTGCCTGGAGTGAGGCCTACGAGCAGTACTTC.